This T cell receptor beta chain was documented in a study of T-cell memory formation after mild COVID-19. TCRdb reanalysed the 5' RACE reads using MiXCR and keeps one entry per CDR3 protein. The data hold 200,000 to 250,000 distinct CDR3 sequences, with over 9% observed a single time. The CDR3 sequence is 14 residues long. Germline loops: CDR1 SGHTA, CDR2 FQGNSA. Trimming cost V 5 bases and J 2 bases, with 13 bases left between them. This TCR was recovered from a man in his late teens or twenties who had mild COVID-19 (a few samples of this study predate the infection). Cell type and time point are not known. Sequenced material: PBMCs or a T cell subset sorted from them (not recorded which). The chain is built from TRBV7-2 and TRBJ2-7, with D unresolved. The CDR3 here is CASSPLFAPYEQYF. CDR3 bases: TGTGCCAGCAGCCCTCTCTTTGCACCCTACGAGCAGTACTTC.